These 5 T cell receptor beta chains share one sample of origin, sequenced in a study of Graves' ophthalmopathy and Graves' hyperthyroidism. RNA transcripts yielded amplified TCR beta CDR3 regions. Second-round multiplex PCR came after first-round RT-PCR with HTBI primers. TCRdb reprocessed the multiplex PCR reads with MiXCR, giving one entry per CDR3 protein. Of about 660,000 distinct CDR3 sequences listed, roughly 39% were seen once; the top ten hold roughly 3%. Input material: peripheral blood. These receptors all come from an adult man with Graves' ophthalmopathy.

As regards this clonotype: The junction differs from germline at one of its ends, possibly a read error. This chain joins TRBV10-3 and TRBJ2-1; D is unresolved. The CDR3 totals 15 residues. The germline CDR1 and CDR2 sequences are ENHRY and SYGVKD. The CDR3 region is CASSLGRLKLWEQFF. CDR3 bases: TGTGCCAGCAGTTTAGGACGTTTGAAGTTGTGGGAGCAGTTCTTC.

This clonotype came up many times. The gene calls are TRBV7-3 and TRBJ2-5; D is possibly TRBD1 (6 bases). The germline gives CDR1 SGHTA, CDR2 FQGTGA. This CDR3 has 15 residues. Trimming took off 5 bases at V and 5 bases at J, with 18 bases between the two ends. The DNA for the CDR3 is TGTGCCAGCAGCCCCCACCCACAGGGTATGGAGACCCAGTACTTC. This gives the protein CASSPHPQGMETQYF. The full variable domain, its missing parts supplied by reference TRBV7-3 and TRBJ2-5, is GAGVSQTPSNKVTEKGKYVELRCDPISGHTALYWYRQSLGQGPEFLIYFQGTGAADDSGLPNDRFFAVRPEGSVSTLKIQRTERGDSAVYLCASSPHPQGMETQYFGPGTRLLVL.

The sample holds many counts of this clonotype. This sequence joins TRBV15 and TRBJ2-7; TRBD2 might be the D (5 bases). The CDR3 length is 12 residues. The germline gives CDR1 LNHNV, CDR2 YYDKDF (reference sequence). The V end lost 6 bases, the J end lost 2 bases, and 8 bases lay between the germline ends. CDR3 in amino acids: CATSSSTYEQYF. The CDR3 DNA is TGTGCCACCAGTTCTAGCACCTACGAGCAGTACTTC. Complete variable domain (other parts from reference TRBV15 and TRBJ2-7): DAMVIQNPRYQVTQFGKPVTLSCSQTLNHNVMYWYQQKSSQAPKLLFHYYDKDFNNEADTPDNFQSRRPNTSFCFLDIRSPGLGDTAMYLCATSSSTYEQYFGPGTRLTVT.

The V gene is TRBV9, the J gene TRBJ1-2, with TRBD1 matching 7 bases. The trim removed 4 bases at V and 6 bases at J, leaving 6 bases unmatched. Looked up from germline, CDR1 is SGDLS and CDR2 is YYNGEE. This CDR3 comprises 13 residues. CDR3 residues: CASSPGGEDGYTF. Here the CDR3 DNA reads TGTGCCAGCAGCCCAGGGGGGGAAGATGGCTACACCTTC.

The rearrangement uses TRBV7-9 and TRBJ2-7; TRBD2 matches at 9 bases. The J segment lost 6 bases and the V segment lost 5 bases, leaving 8 bases of the junction unmatched. CDR3 length: 14 residues. Germline V gene data show CDR1 as SEHNR and CDR2 as FQNEAQ (reference sequence). As DNA, the CDR3 is TGTGCCAGCAGCCTCCATGGTAGCGGGGGCGAGCAGTACTTC. Translating it yields CASSLHGSGGEQYF.